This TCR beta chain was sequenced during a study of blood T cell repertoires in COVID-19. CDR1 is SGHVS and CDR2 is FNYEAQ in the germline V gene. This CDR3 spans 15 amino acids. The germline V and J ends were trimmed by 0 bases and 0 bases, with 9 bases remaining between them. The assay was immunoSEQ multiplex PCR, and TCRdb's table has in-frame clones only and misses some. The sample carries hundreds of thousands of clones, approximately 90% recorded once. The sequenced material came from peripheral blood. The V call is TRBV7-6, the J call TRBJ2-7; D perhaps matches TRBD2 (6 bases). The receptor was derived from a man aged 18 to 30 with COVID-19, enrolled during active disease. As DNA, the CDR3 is TGTGCCAGCAGCTTAGCGCGGGACGGCTCCTACGAGCAGTACTTC. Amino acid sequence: CASSLARDGSYEQYF.